This T cell receptor (beta chain) was captured in a study of T cell responses to AZD1222 COVID-19 vaccine (dated by TCRdb to the early 2020s). About the full investigation: TCR sequencing was performed for approximately 240 trial participants, of whom some 200 were given two doses of AZD1222 and roughly 25 were given two doses of MenACWY control vaccine. Trial participants were enrolled by age into subgroups of 18-55, 56-69 and 70-plus years, and around 140, 26 and 57 TCR-sequenced participants, respectively, were included in these subgroups. General study outcomes and caveats: The 56-69-year group was small, and its depth increase did not reach significance, likely because of low power. Epitopes outside the regions mutated in the B.1.351 and B.1.1.7 variants were reportedly recognized by nearly half of the unique spike-specific TCRs. Because no samples from the day 14 peak response were available, repertoires could be characterized only after the peak T cell response. CD4 TCRs associated with the vaccine covered the entire spike protein, and the dominant responses were in regions 160-218 and 743-854. Spike-specific TCR breadth and depth rose significantly after two AZD1222 doses compared with day 0 and with MenACWY recipients. Participants were mostly white British and included more females than males, and it was suggested by the authors that clonal diversity may have been underestimated. Conclusions about previously exposed vaccinees are limited because only five to seven AZD1222 recipients were SARS-CoV-2 seropositive at baseline.

Concerning this clone itself: Its binding antigen is unknown. No much larger clonotype is one base removed from it; base qualities were not supplied.

The CDR3 regions of human TCRbeta chains were subjected to immunosequencing. The source study handled its data this way. Repertoire TCRs were matched against a reference library of SARS-CoV-2-specific TCRs generated with the MIRA antigen-specificity platform. Breadth was defined as the fraction of unique TCRs that were SARS-CoV-2-associated. Depth was defined as the fraction of total T cells that were SARS-CoV-2-associated. Using the MIRA data, each spike-specific TCR was assigned both to the spike region to which the TCR was reactive and to a CD4 or CD8 class. Log10-transformed breadth and depth values were compared by one-way ANOVA with Sidak's multiple comparisons tests. TCRdb holds this immuneACCESS table with in-frame rearrangements only. Some clones are missing; in checked studies, unresolved V genes explain under half, and the rest has no known cause. V and J calls and clone size are as listed in that table; D and trimming were resolved from the DNA. For this sample the table gives about 200,000 clones, of which 80% to 95% were detected only once. Jointly, the top ten make up more than 0.8% of the sample.

According to the germline V gene, CDR1 reads SGHTA and CDR2 reads FQGNSA. The junction shows trimming of 5 bases on V and 5 bases on J, and the gene matches do not reach 10 bases of it. Inclusive of the bounding cysteine and phenylalanine, the CDR3 is 16 residues long. The DNA shown is the 48-base CDR3, in frame from base 1. The time point label, read with the paper, signifies: about 28 days (+/-7) after the second vaccine dose. AZD1222 recipients whose second dose came at about 4 weeks and those whose second dose came at about 12 weeks were combined into one group, since spike-specific TCR depth and breadth did not differ between the two schedules. Vaccinee samples came from UK trials COV001 and COV002, including a single-blind randomized controlled phase 2/3 trial of AZD1222 (ChAdOx1 nCoV-19) in healthy adults. For TCRbeta chain sequencing, PBMC samples from trial participants were taken at day 0 and at day 28 after the second dose.

The clonotype was recovered from an adult who received the AZD1222 COVID-19 vaccine. The chain was built from TRBV7-2 and TRBJ2-1; the junction holds 9 bases that match TRBD1. The sequences come from peripheral blood, collected 28 days after the second AZD1222 dose. The DNA is as follows: TGTGCCAGCAGCCAGATTGGACAGGGGTTAGACAATGAGCAGTTCTTC. It codes for CASSQIGQGLDNEQFF.